This T cell receptor beta chain originates from a study of T cells in Graves' hyperthyroidism and ophthalmopathy. Looking at the study overall: Once the initial diagnosis was made, peripheral blood was obtained before any treatment.

Turning to this clonotype: Its matching antigen is unknown.

Study-level points and caveats: Blood also held most thyroid clonotypes expanded beyond 0.001.

This CDR3 spans 14 amino acids. After removal of 3 bases from V and 3 bases from J, the junction contained 3 bases not matched to a gene. In germline, CDR1 is MDHEN, CDR2 SYDVKM. TCR beta CDR3 regions were amplified from RNA. The HTBI primer set drove a first-round RT-PCR of the TCR CDR3. One entry per CDR3 protein results from TCRdb running MiXCR on the multiplex PCR reads. Among hundreds of thousands of distinct CDR3 sequences listed, 15% to 20% were seen once. This chain uses TRBV28 with TRBJ2-7, with 9 nucleotides matching TRBD1. Material for sequencing was blood. This TCR was recovered from a man in his fifties with Graves' ophthalmopathy. CDR3 bases: TGTGCCAGCAGTTTCTCGGACAGGGGCTACGAGCAGTACTTC. Amino acid sequence: CASSFSDRGYEQYF.